This T cell receptor (beta chain) was identified in a study of T cell responses to AZD1222 COVID-19 vaccine listed by TCRdb under 2021. Study-wide context: AZD1222 recipients given second doses at about 4 weeks or at about 12 weeks were pooled, since spike-specific TCR depth and breadth were not found to differ between the two schedules. TCR sequencing was performed for 230 to 250 trial participants, of whom around 200 were given two doses of AZD1222 and 26 were given two doses of MenACWY control vaccine. Trial participants were enrolled by age into subgroups of 18-55, 56-69 and 70-plus years, and roughly 150, 30 and 60 TCR-sequenced participants, respectively, were included in these subgroups.

The CDR3 regions of human TCRbeta chains were analyzed by immunosequencing. The authors' analysis ran thus. Repertoire TCRs were checked for matches against a reference library of SARS-CoV-2-specific TCRs that had been generated using the MIRA antigen-specificity platform. Breadth meant the fraction of unique TCRs that were SARS-CoV-2-associated, whereas depth meant the fraction of total T cells that were SARS-CoV-2-associated. Using the MIRA data, each spike-specific TCR was assigned both to the spike region to which the TCR was reactive and to a CD4 or CD8 class. Log10-transformed breadth and depth values were compared by one-way ANOVA with Sidak's multiple comparisons tests. TCRdb took this table from immuneACCESS and kept in-frame rearrangements with V and J called. Such tables lack part of the clones; where checked against another copy, unresolved V genes explain under half of the gap, and the rest is unexplained. V and J calls plus clone size are reproduced from that table; the DNA served to infer D and trimming. Counted in this sample were more than 150,000 clones; about 86% of them appeared once. The top ten constitute approximately 0.5% of the sample.

What the study reported, not specific to this receptor: No day 14 peak-response samples were available, so repertoires were characterized only after the peak T cell response. Participants were mostly white British, with more females than males. The authors suggested clonal diversity may have been underestimated. Conclusions about previously exposed vaccinees are limited, since just five or six AZD1222 recipients were seropositive for SARS-CoV-2 at baseline. In the small 56-69-year group, the increase in depth fell short of significance, most likely because of low power. Nearly half of unique spike-specific TCRs reportedly recognized epitopes outside regions mutated in the B.1.351 and B.1.1.7 variants. After two AZD1222 doses, both the breadth and the depth of spike-specific TCRs were significantly higher than at day 0 and than in MenACWY recipients. The whole spike protein was spanned by vaccine-associated CD4 TCRs, and dominant responses were seen in regions 160-218 and 743-854.

The intended sense of this specimen's time point label: baseline before first vaccination. Vaccinee samples came from UK trials COV001 and COV002, including a single-blind randomized controlled phase 2/3 trial of AZD1222 (ChAdOx1 nCoV-19) in healthy adults. For TCRbeta chain sequencing, PBMC samples were collected from trial participants at day 0 and at day 28 after the second dose. On this clone: It lacks a known antigen. Per-base quality was not reported, and no clone a single base away is much larger than it.

V was cut back by 0 bases and J by 3 bases, leaving a gap of 7 bases between them. For CDR1 and CDR2, the germline V gene lists SGHDT and YYEEEE. The CDR3 runs 13 residues from the cysteine to the phenylalanine. Only CDR3 DNA remains: 39 bases, in frame from the first base. This sequence was found in an adult in good health. Sequenced here: peripheral blood, sampled on day 0 of AZD1222 vaccination. This chain is built from TRBV5-6 and TRBJ2-7, and perhaps TRBD1 as D gene, on 5 matching bases. CDR3 region: CASSLGTGYEQYF. The nucleotide sequence is TGTGCCAGCAGCTTGGGTACAGGCTACGAGCAGTACTTC.